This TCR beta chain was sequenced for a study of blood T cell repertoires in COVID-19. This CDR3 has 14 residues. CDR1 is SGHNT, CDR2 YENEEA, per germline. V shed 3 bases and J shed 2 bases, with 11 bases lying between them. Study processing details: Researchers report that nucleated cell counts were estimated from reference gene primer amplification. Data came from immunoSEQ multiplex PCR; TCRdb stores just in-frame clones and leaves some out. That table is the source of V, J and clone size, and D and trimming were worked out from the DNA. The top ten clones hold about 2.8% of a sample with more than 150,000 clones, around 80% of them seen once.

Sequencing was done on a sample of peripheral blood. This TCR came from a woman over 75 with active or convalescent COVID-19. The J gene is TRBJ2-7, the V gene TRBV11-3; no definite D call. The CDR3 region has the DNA TGTGCCAGCAGCTTGAGCACGAGGCCCTACGAGCAGTACTTC. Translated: CASSLSTRPYEQYF.